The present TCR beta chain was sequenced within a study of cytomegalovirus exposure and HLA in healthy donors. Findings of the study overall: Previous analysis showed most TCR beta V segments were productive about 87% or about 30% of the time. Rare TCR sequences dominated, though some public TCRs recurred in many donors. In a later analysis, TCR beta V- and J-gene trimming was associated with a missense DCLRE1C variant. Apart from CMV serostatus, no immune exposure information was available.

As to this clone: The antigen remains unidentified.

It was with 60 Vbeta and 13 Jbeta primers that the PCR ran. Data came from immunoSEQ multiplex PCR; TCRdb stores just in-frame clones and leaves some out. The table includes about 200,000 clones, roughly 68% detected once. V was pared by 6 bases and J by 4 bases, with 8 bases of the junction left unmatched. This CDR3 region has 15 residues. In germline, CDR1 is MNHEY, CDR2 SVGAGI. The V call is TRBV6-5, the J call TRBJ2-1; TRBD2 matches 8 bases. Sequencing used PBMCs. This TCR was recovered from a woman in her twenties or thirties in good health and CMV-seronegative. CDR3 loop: CASRPSGRAYNEQFF. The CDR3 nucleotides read TGTGCCAGCAGACCGAGCGGGAGAGCTTACAATGAGCAGTTCTTC.